Each of the 32 T cell receptor beta chains below was sequenced from the same sample in a study of shared clonotypes between healthy human individuals. Profiled with immunoSEQ multiplex PCR; TCRdb holds only in-frame clones, not every one. The sample lists over a million clones, approximately 80% occurring once. The source material was memory CD4+ T cells from PBMCs. The subset: CD45RA-negative fraction. Receptors were obtained from a man between 18 and 35 years old in good health. Some clones in this sample may be carry-over from other donors' samples.

This clone was seen a single time. The chain uses TRBV30 and TRBJ1-6, with unresolved D. V lost 3 bases and J lost 7, with 16 bases in between. Germline V gene lookup returns CDR1 GTSNPN and CDR2 SVGIG (reference sequence). This CDR3 region has 15 residues. CDR3 DNA sequence: TGTGCCTGGAGCCTTGGTACTTCGGGGAATTCACCCCTCCACTTT. Translated, it gives CAWSLGTSGNSPLHF.

V usage is TRBV5-1 and J usage is TRBJ1-1, with D tentatively TRBD1 (6 bases). The germline V and J ends were trimmed by 4 bases and 5 bases, with 15 bases remaining between them. Germline CDR1 and CDR2: SGHRS and YFSETQ. The CDR3 loop spans 14 amino acids. CDR3 residues: CASSPRWGQTEAFF. The CDR3 DNA reads as TGCGCCAGCAGCCCCCGGTGGGGGCAGACTGAAGCTTTCTTT.

V usage is TRBV10-3 and J usage is TRBJ1-1; the match to TRBD1 covers 9 bases. The CDR3 covers 14 residues. V lost 6 bases to trimming and J lost 1 base; unmatched junction nucleotides: 3. CDR1 ENHRY and CDR2 SYGVKD come from the germline V gene. The CDR3 nucleotides are TGTGCCATCAGGGGACAGGGTTGGAACACTGAAGCTTTCTTT. Translation: CAIRGQGWNTEAFF.

This chain joins TRBV21-1 and TRBJ1-4; the table's TRBD1 call for D was not verified on the DNA. TRBV21-1 corresponds to a pseudogene. This CDR3 has 13 amino acids. CDR3: CASSKRGGEKLFF. DNA of the CDR3: TGTGCCAGCAGCAAACGAGGGGGTGAAAAACTGTTTTTT.

The J gene is TRBJ2-1, the V gene TRBV11-3; D remains unclear. Between the trimmed V and J ends, which lost 5 bases and 5 bases, there was a span of 13 bases. This CDR3 has 14 amino acids. Germline CDR1 is SGHNT and CDR2 is YENEEA. In DNA form, the CDR3 reads TGTGCCAGCAGCCAGAGGTCGAGCGACAATGAGCAGTTCTTC. Its protein is CASSQRSSDNEQFF.

This clone was counted only a few times. V and J are TRBV27 and TRBJ1-1; 7 nucleotides align to TRBD1. The CDR3 is 15 amino acids. Germline V gene sequence: CDR1 MNHEY, CDR2 SMNVEV (reference sequence). V shed 2 bases and J 3 bases; nucleotides not matched to a gene: 6. The CDR3 reads CASSLAPGGYTEAFF. The CDR3 DNA reads as TGTGCCAGCAGTTTAGCCCCAGGGGGATACACTGAAGCTTTCTTT.

The CDR3: CASSQGPQETQYF. The CDR3 DNA follows: TGTGCCAGCAGCCAGGGACCCCAAGAGACCCAGTACTTC. The chain has TRBV5-5 and TRBJ2-5; the D gene could be TRBD1 or TRBD2 (5 bases each). This CDR3 region has 13 residues. The V end lost 4 bases, the J end lost 1 base, and 8 bases lay between the germline ends. Looked up from germline, CDR1 is SGHKS and CDR2 is YYEKEE (reference sequence).

This clone appeared once. The chain links TRBV6-5 to TRBJ2-7; 12 positions match TRBD1. Germline CDR1 is MNHEY and CDR2 is SVGAGI. Trimming cost V 4 bases and J 0 bases; bases outside gene matches: 1. CDR3 length: 15 amino acids. The CDR3 loop is CASSSGQGASYEQYF. The CDR3 DNA sequence: TGTGCCAGCAGTTCGGGACAGGGGGCCTCCTACGAGCAGTACTTC.

Worth noting for this clone: Other DNA sequences in this sample translate to the same CDR3. This rearrangement joins TRBV9 to TRBJ1-2; 8 nucleotides align to TRBD1. Germline CDR1 is SGDLS and CDR2 is YYNGEE. The V segment lost 2 bases and the J segment 8 bases; nucleotides outside the gene matches: 5. The CDR3 totals 13 residues. The CDR3, as DNA: TGTGCCAGCAGCGTCGGACAGGGAGGCGGCTACACCTTC. Protein product: CASSVGQGGGYTF.

The rearrangement links TRBV5-1 to TRBJ1-4; D is undetermined. Between the trimmed V and J ends, which lost 0 bases and 7 bases, there was a span of 7 bases. Germline V lookup: CDR1 SGHRS, CDR2 YFSETQ. CDR3 length: 13 residues. CDR3 nucleotide sequence: TGCGCCAGCAGCTTGGCCGGTAGTGAAAAACTGTTTTTT. It specifies CASSLAGSEKLFF.

As concerns this clone: The sample carries other DNA sequences with the same CDR3. The V gene is TRBV11-2, the J gene TRBJ2-1; the D gene is possibly TRBD2 (5 bases). Germline values: CDR1 SGHAT, CDR2 FQNNGV. V lost 0 bases, J lost 12 bases, and 9 bases lay in between. The CDR3 has 12 amino acids. CDR3 nucleotides: TGTGCCAGCAGCTTAGACGGGGTAGGGCAGTTCTTC. This sequence encodes CASSLDGVGQFF.

The count of this clone is one. The V call is TRBV4-3, the J call TRBJ2-1; the match to TRBD2 covers 12 bases. V was pared by 5 bases and J by 6 bases, with 11 bases of the junction left unmatched. The CDR3 has 17 residues. From germline, CDR1 is LGHNA and CDR2 YSLEER. CDR3: CASSTAPLAGGVNEQFF. The CDR3, as DNA: TGCGCCAGCAGCACAGCCCCACTAGCGGGAGGCGTCAATGAGCAGTTCTTC.

This clone was seen a few times. A far larger clone differs by one base, so this is likely a read error. This sample includes further DNA sequences coding for the same CDR3. The V gene is TRBV10-3, the J gene TRBJ1-5, with 8 bases fitting TRBD1. V trimming: 2 bases; J trimming: 4 bases; junction bases outside the gene matches: 1. Germline V gives CDR1 ENHRY, CDR2 SYGVKD. The CDR3 extends over 14 amino acids. CDR3 in DNA: TGTGCCATCAGTGAGCAGGGGGCGAATCAGCCCCAGCATTTT. Its translation: CAISEQGANQPQHF.

In regard to this clone: The same CDR3 is also encoded by other DNA sequences in this sample. The chain uses TRBV2 and TRBJ1-3; tentatively, D is TRBD1 (6 bases). V was clipped by 6 bases and J by 2 bases, with 8 bases between them. From germline, CDR1 is SNHLY and CDR2 FYNNEI. The CDR3 contains 13 residues. The CDR3 DNA is TGTGCCAGCAGACGGGACACTGGAAACACCATATATTTT. It encodes CASRRDTGNTIYF. The variable domain in full, with the rest retrieved from reference TRBV2 and TRBJ1-3, is EPEVTQTPSHQVTQMGQEVILRCVPISNHLYFYWYRQILGQKVEFLVSFYNNEISEKSEIFDDQFSVERPDGSNFTLKIRSTKLEDSAMYFCASRRDTGNTIYFGEGSWLTVV.

The chain carries TRBV7-8 and TRBJ1-5, with 8 bases matching TRBD1. The CDR3 is made up of 16 amino acids. Germline CDR1 reads SGHVS; CDR2 reads FQNEAQ. J gave up 6 bases and V 5 bases, and 12 bases lay outside the gene matches. The CDR3 coding sequence is TGTGCCAGCAGCCTGGCGAGCAGGGGGCTGACTCAGCCCCAGCATTTT. Amino acid sequence: CASSLASRGLTQPQHF.

The chain combines TRBV7-2 with TRBJ2-1; 7 nucleotides line up with TRBD2. This CDR3 spans 14 amino acids. Unmatched junction bases numbered 3, after V lost 5 bases and J lost 2 bases. Looked up from germline, CDR1 is SGHTA and CDR2 is FQGNSA. The CDR3 nucleotides read TGTGCCAGCAGCAAAGGGACTACCTACAATGAGCAGTTCTTC. This gives the protein CASSKGTTYNEQFF.

This clone was recorded once. The identical CDR3 is also encoded by other nucleotide sequences in the sample. The rearrangement joins TRBV5-1 to TRBJ1-2; D call uncertain. This CDR3 contains 13 residues. CDR1 is SGHRS and CDR2 is YFSETQ in the germline V gene. The germline V and J ends were trimmed by 0 bases and 8 bases, with 11 bases remaining between them. The CDR3 is CASSLDRVTGYTF. In DNA, the CDR3 is TGCGCCAGCAGCTTGGATCGGGTTACGGGCTACACCTTC.

This clone turned up a few times. J is TRBJ2-3 and V is TRBV5-1; D is possibly TRBD2 (5 bases). The CDR3 spans 17 residues. Trimming took 4 bases from V and 2 from J, leaving 20 bases between them. The germline gives CDR1 SGHRS, CDR2 YFSETQ. CDR3 protein: CASSDGERLVNTDTQYF. The CDR3 region has the DNA TGCGCCAGCAGCGATGGGGAGCGGCTAGTCAACACAGATACGCAGTATTTT.

This chain connects TRBV12-5 to TRBJ2-1, with no clear D. There are 12 residues in the CDR3. The germline gives CDR1 LGHNT, CDR2 FRNRAP. Trimming took 6 bases from V and 6 from J, leaving 9 bases between them. CDR3 in amino acids: CASGQNPNEQFF. The CDR3 nucleotides read TGTGCTAGTGGGCAAAACCCCAATGAGCAGTTCTTC.

This chain connects TRBV4-1 to TRBJ1-1, with D possibly being TRBD1 (6 bases). The CDR3 sequence is 15 residues long. The V gene's germline CDR1 is MGHRA and CDR2 YSYEKL. V was pared by 4 bases and J by 1 base, with 13 bases between. The CDR3 loop reads CASSLGQMANTEAFF. CDR3 DNA: TGCGCCAGCAGCCTCGGACAGATGGCGAACACTGAAGCTTTCTTT.

The rearrangement joins TRBV7-3 to TRBJ1-1, with D maybe TRBD1 (6 bases). CDR1 SGHTA and CDR2 FQGTGA come from the germline V gene. With 4 bases removed from V and 1 base from J, the gap between germline ends came to 7 bases. This CDR3 spans 13 amino acids. CDR3 loop: CASSWGANTEAFF. In DNA, the CDR3 is TGTGCCAGCAGCTGGGGGGCGAACACTGAAGCTTTCTTT.

The J gene is TRBJ1-2, the V gene TRBV28; maybe TRBD1 (6 bases). Looked up from germline, CDR1 is MDHEN and CDR2 is SYDVKM. The CDR3 runs 15 residues. V shed 3 bases and J shed 3 bases, with 14 bases lying between them. CDR3 region: CASSLQRSGDYGYTF. For the CDR3, the DNA is TGTGCCAGCAGTTTGCAACGTTCAGGGGACTATGGCTACACCTTC.

The V and J genes are TRBV7-2 and TRBJ1-2; possible D gene TRBD1, 6 bases. The CDR3 consists of 13 residues. Looked up from germline, CDR1 is SGHTA and CDR2 is FQGNSA. Trimming removed 5 bases at V and 4 bases at J, with 11 bases between. CDR3: CASSPGQFYGYTF. CDR3 in DNA: TGTGCCAGCAGCCCCGGACAGTTCTATGGCTACACCTTC.

The chain uses TRBV15 and TRBJ2-5; D gene unclear. The J call may be mistaken, given a closer DNA end match to TRBJ2-7. CDR1 and CDR2 (germline): LNHNV, YYDKDF (reference sequence). The CDR3 is made up of 15 amino acids. As DNA, the CDR3 is TGTGCCACCAGCAGAGATGGTCGGGTTGCATACGAGCAGTACTTC. Translated, it gives CATSRDGRVAYEQYF.

The V and J genes are TRBV2 and TRBJ2-1; D unclear. The CDR3 has 13 residues. The V end lost 1 base, the J end lost 6 bases, and 7 bases lay between the germline ends. In germline, CDR1 is SNHLY, CDR2 FYNNEI. The CDR3 nucleotides are TGTGCCAGCAGTGAAGACAGTATCAATGAGCAGTTCTTC. Encoded protein: CASSEDSINEQFF.

This clone appeared once. The DNA of the CDR3 is TGTGCCAGCAAGCACTACGGGACAGCCACTAGGCCCGAGCAGTACTTC. Translating it yields CASKHYGTATRPEQYF. This chain joins TRBV2 and TRBJ2-7; 7 positions match TRBD1. V shed 7 bases and J 6 bases; nucleotides not matched to a gene: 18. In germline, CDR1 is SNHLY, CDR2 FYNNEI. The CDR3 covers 16 residues.

The table lists this clone with a few counts. The genes are TRBV4-1 and TRBJ2-1, with TRBD2 matching over 10 bases. Germline values: CDR1 MGHRA, CDR2 YSYEKL. This CDR3 spans 17 amino acids. Losses at the gene ends were 1 base for V and 2 bases for J; bases not matched to a gene: 5. The CDR3 bases are TGCGCCAGCAGCCAAGTGGGTCTAGCGGGAGCCTACAATGAGCAGTTCTTC. This codes for CASSQVGLAGAYNEQFF.

The table lists this clone with a few counts. The chain links TRBV30 to TRBJ1-1; no definite D call. Germline CDR1 is GTSNPN and CDR2 is SVGIG (reference sequence). The CDR3 has 14 amino acids. Trimming cost V 3 bases and J 2 bases, with 13 bases left between them. The CDR3 sequence is CAWSPSVYNTEAFF. CDR3 nucleotides: TGTGCCTGGAGCCCTTCGGTTTACAACACTGAAGCTTTCTTT.

This clone was seen a few times. In the same sample, other DNA sequences code for this CDR3. This sequence joins TRBV7-9 and TRBJ1-5; D is undetermined. The CDR3 is made up of 12 amino acids. CDR1 SEHNR and CDR2 FQNEAQ come from the germline V gene (reference sequence). The V end lost 2 bases, the J end lost 7 bases, and 6 bases lay between the germline ends. CDR3 protein: CASSLLGQPQHF. DNA for the CDR3: TGTGCCAGCAGCTTACTCGGACAGCCCCAGCATTTT.

This clone has only a few counts. This rearrangement joins TRBV29-1 to TRBJ2-1, with TRBD2 as a possible D gene (6 bases). This CDR3 spans 10 amino acids. The V gene's germline CDR1 is SQVTM and CDR2 ANQGSEA. Trimming removed 6 bases at V and 8 bases at J, with 8 bases between. CDR3 in DNA: TGCAGCGTATCTAGCGATGAGCAGTTCTTC. It encodes CSVSSDEQFF.

The gene calls are TRBV1 and TRBJ1-1; the table calls TRBD1, which could not be checked here. TRBV1 is described as a pseudogene. The CDR3 sequence is 18 residues long. CDR3 sequence: CTSSQVRGQVDRNTEAFF. CDR3 DNA: TGCACCAGCAGCCAAGTAAGGGGACAGGTCGATAGGAACACTGAAGCTTTCTTT.

V gene TRBV5-6 combines with J gene TRBJ2-6; 12 nucleotides agree with TRBD2. J was trimmed by 0 bases and V by 4 bases; bases with no gene match: 8. CDR1 and CDR2 from the germline V gene are SGHDT and YYEEEE. The CDR3 extends over 19 amino acids. CDR3 bases: TGTGCCAGCAGCGCAAGGCCGGGACTAGCGGGCTCTGGGGCCAACGTCCTGACTTTC. This codes for CASSARPGLAGSGANVLTF. Supplemented by reference TRBV5-6 and TRBJ2-6, the full variable domain reads DAGVTQSPTHLIKTRGQQVTLRCSPKSGHDTVSWYQQALGQGPQFIFQYYEEEERQRGNFPDRFSGHQFPNYSSELNVNALLLGDSALYLCASSARPGLAGSGANVLTFGAGSRLTVL.